This T cell receptor beta chain comes out of a study of beta chain features in type 1 diabetes. Study summary: The study examined around 98,000,000 sorted cells across all samples. General study findings and limits: High-TCR-expressing cells could be over-represented by cDNA sequencing.

The germline CDR1 and CDR2 sequences are MGHDK and SYGVNS. This CDR3 contains 13 residues. Trimming took off 3 bases at V and 4 bases at J, with 9 bases between the two ends. The table lists this clone with a few counts. Its antigen is unidentified. Reverse transcription of all isolated RNA meant that expressed TCRB transcripts were sequenced. Only in-frame clones appear in the TCRdb table, and some are missing; sequencing was by immunoSEQ multiplex PCR. The table lists 130,000 or so clones, less than 10% of them singletons. This clonotype was sampled from a woman aged 40 to 49 in good health. The chain employs TRBV25-1 and TRBJ1-2, with D perhaps matching TRBD1 (5 bases). Sequences were obtained from central memory CD4+ T cells from blood. The CDR3 sequence is CASSETVLYGYTF. The CDR3 DNA reads as TGTGCCAGCAGTGAGACAGTTCTCTATGGCTACACCTTC.